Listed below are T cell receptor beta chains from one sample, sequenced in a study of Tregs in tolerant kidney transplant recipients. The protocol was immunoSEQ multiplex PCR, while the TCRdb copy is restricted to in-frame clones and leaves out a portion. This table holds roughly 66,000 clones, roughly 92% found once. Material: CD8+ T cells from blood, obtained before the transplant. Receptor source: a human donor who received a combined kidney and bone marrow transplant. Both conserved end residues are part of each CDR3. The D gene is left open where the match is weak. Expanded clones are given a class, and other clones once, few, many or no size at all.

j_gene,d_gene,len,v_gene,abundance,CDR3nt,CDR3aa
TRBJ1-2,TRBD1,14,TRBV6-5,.,TGTGCCAGCAGTACTTTGGACAGGAACTATGGCTACACCTTC,CASSTLDRNYGYTF
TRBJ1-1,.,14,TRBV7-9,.,TGTGCCAGCCCACCCGACAGGTCGAACACTGAAGCTTTCTTT,CASPPDRSNTEAFF
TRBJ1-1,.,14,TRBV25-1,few,TGTGCCAGCAGTGAAACCCGGAGCTTTCCAGAAGCTTTCTTT,CASSETRSFPEAFF
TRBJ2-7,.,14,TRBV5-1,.,TGCGCCAGCAGCTTGGGGGCGGGGACGTGGGAGCAGTACTTC,CASSLGAGTWEQYF
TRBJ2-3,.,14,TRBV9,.,TGTGCCAGCAGCGTAGAGGGGGGGCGGGATACGCAGTATTTT,CASSVEGGRDTQYF
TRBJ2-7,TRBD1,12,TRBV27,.,TGTGCCAGCAGGACAGGGCCGGGCGAGCAGTACTTC,CASRTGPGEQYF
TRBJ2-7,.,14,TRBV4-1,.,TGCGCCAGCAGCCAAGTCGTAGGGGATTACGAGCAGTACTTC,CASSQVVGDYEQYF
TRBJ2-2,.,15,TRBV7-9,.,TGTGCCAGCAGTTCCTTCGGGGGGCTCACCGGGGAGCTGTTTTTT,CASSSFGGLTGELFF
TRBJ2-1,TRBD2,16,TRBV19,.,TGTGCCAGTAGAGCTGGACTAGCGGGGTCCTACAATGAGCAGTTCTTC,CASRAGLAGSYNEQFF
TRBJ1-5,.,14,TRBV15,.,TGTGCCACCAGCAGAGAAACAGGCGATCAGCCCCAGCATTTT,CATSRETGDQPQHF
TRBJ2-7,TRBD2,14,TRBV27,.,TGTGCCAGCAGTTTGGGAGGGCCACCCTACGAGCAGTACTTC,CASSLGGPPYEQYF
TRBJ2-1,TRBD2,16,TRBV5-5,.,TGTGCCAGCAGCTTGGTAGCGGGGGGCCTCATGTATGAGCAGTTCTTC,CASSLVAGGLMYEQFF
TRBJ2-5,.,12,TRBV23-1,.,TGCGCCAGCAGTGGACAGCAAGAGACCCAGTACTTC,CASSGQQETQYF
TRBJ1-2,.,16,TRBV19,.,TGTGCCAGTAGTATTAGTATCGGACTCTCAGCACGTGGCTACACCTTC,CASSISIGLSARGYTF
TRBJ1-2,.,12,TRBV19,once,TGTGCCAGTAGTATAGGGGGCAATGGCTACACCTTC,CASSIGGNGYTF
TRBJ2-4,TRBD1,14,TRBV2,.,TGTGCCAGCAATTTCGGGACAGGGTTGAACATTCAGTACTTC,CASNFGTGLNIQYF
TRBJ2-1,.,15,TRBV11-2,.,TGTGCCAGCAGCTTAACGTCGGCGGCGGTGAATGAGCAGTTCTTC,CASSLTSAAVNEQFF
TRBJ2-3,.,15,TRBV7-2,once,TGTGCCAGCAGCTTAGGAGACAGGATCACAGATACGCAGTATTTT,CASSLGDRITDTQYF
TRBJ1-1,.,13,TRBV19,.,TGTGCCAGTAGTACGGGGGGTTTCACTGAAGCTTTCTTT,CASSTGGFTEAFF
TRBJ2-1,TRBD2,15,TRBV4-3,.,TGCGCCAGCAGCCAAGTTTGGGCGGGGGACAATGAGCAGTTCTTC,CASSQVWAGDNEQFF
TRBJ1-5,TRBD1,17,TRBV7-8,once,TGTGCCAGCAGCTTAGGGGGGACAGAGAGTAGCAATCAGCCCCAGCATTTT,CASSLGGTESSNQPQHF
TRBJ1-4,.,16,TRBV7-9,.,TGTGCCAGCAGCTTAGGGACAGCGGGGTGGGATGAAAAACTGTTTTTT,CASSLGTAGWDEKLFF
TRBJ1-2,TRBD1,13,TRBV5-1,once,TGCGCCAGCAGCTCGACAGGGGGCAATGGCTACACCTTC,CASSSTGGNGYTF
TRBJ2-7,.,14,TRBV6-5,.,TGTGCCAGCAGTTTACAGGGCACCACCTACGAGCAGTACTTC,CASSLQGTTYEQYF
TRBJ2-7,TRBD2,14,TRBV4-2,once,TGTGCCAGCAGCCCTAGCGGGGAGTCCTACGAGCAGTACTTC,CASSPSGESYEQYF
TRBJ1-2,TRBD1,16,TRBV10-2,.,TGTGCCAGCAGTTACTCGATGACAGGGGAATACTATGGCTACACCTTC,CASSYSMTGEYYGYTF
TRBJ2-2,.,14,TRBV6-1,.,TGTGCCAGCACTCCATATACCACCTACGGGGAGCTGTTTTTT,CASTPYTTYGELFF
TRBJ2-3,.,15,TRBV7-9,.,TGTGCCAGCAGCTTAACCCAGGGGAAATCAGATACGCAGTATTTT,CASSLTQGKSDTQYF
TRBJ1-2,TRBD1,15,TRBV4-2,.,TGTGCCAGCAGCCCGGACAGGGGGGCTTCCTATGGCTACACCTTC,CASSPDRGASYGYTF
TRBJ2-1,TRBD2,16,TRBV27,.,TGTGCCAGCAGTTTACTACAGGGACTAGCGCCCAATGAGCAGTTCTTC,CASSLLQGLAPNEQFF
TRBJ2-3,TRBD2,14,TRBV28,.,TGTGCCAGCAGTTCGCGCGGGGGGGCAGATACGCAGTATTTT,CASSSRGGADTQYF
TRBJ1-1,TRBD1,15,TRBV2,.,TGTGCCAGCACGATAGGACAGGGGGCGCAGGGCGAAGCTTTCTTT,CASTIGQGAQGEAFF
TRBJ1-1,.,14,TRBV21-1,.,TGTGCCAGCAGCAAAGGGACAGGGGAAACTGAAGCTTTCTTT,CASSKGTGETEAFF
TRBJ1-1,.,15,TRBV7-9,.,TGTGCCAGCAGCTTGGGGATTGGACAGAACACTGAAGCTTTCTTT,CASSLGIGQNTEAFF
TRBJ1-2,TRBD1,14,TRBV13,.,TGTGCCAGCAGCGGCACAGGGGACCACTATGGCTACACCTTC,CASSGTGDHYGYTF
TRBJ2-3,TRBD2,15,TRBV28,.,TGTGCCGCGACCCTAGCGGGGGAAAAACCGGATACGCAGTATTTT,CAATLAGEKPDTQYF
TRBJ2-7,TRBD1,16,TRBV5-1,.,TGCGCCAGCAGCTTAGGCGACAGGGGGTTTGGGTACGAGCAGTACTTC,CASSLGDRGFGYEQYF
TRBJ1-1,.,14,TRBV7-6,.,TGTGCCAGCCGAACCGGGGGGATGAACACTGAAGCTTTCTTT,CASRTGGMNTEAFF
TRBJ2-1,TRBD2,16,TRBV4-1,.,TGCGCCAGCAGCCAAGTAGGGACTAGCCAATACAATGAGCAGTTCTTC,CASSQVGTSQYNEQFF
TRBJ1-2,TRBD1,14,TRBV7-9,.,TGTGCCAGCAGCTTAGCCGGACAGGGAATGGGCTACACCTTC,CASSLAGQGMGYTF
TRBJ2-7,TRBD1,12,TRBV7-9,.,TGTGCCAGCAGGTTACAGGGGGGCGAGCAGTACTTC,CASRLQGGEQYF
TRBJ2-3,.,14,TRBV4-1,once,TGCGCCAGCAGCCAAGGGCAATTCACAGATACGCAGTATTTT,CASSQGQFTDTQYF
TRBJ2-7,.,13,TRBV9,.,TGTGCCAGCAGCCCAGGGTCCTCCTACGAGCAGTACTTC,CASSPGSSYEQYF
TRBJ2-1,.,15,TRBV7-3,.,TGTGCCAGCAGCTTATTGGGAGCGAACTTGGATGAGCAGTTCTTC,CASSLLGANLDEQFF
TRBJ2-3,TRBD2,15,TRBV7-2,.,TGTGCCAGCAGCTCCTCTAGCGGACTCACAGATACGCAGTATTTT,CASSSSSGLTDTQYF
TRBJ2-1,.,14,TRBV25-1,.,TGTGCCAGCAGTGGCCTAGAGTTGTCGGTTGAGCAGTTCTTC,CASSGLELSVEQFF